The present entry profiles one T cell receptor beta chain with its context. Clones were sequenced by immunoSEQ multiplex PCR, and TCRdb holds only the in-frame ones, with some missing. The sample has 70,000 or so clones; nearly 90% are singletons. The data are from a study of OX40 agonist ivuxolimab in advanced cancers. The ends were cut back, 2 bases at V and 5 bases at J, with 18 bases in the middle. CDR1 is SGHTA, CDR2 FQGNSA, per germline. The CDR3 has 16 residues. The receptor was isolated from an adult with an advanced solid tumor such as melanoma, head and neck, liver or kidney cancer. Sample: CD4+ or CD8+ T cells sorted from blood, taken in a trial of the OX40 agonist ivuxolimab. The chain employs TRBV7-2 and TRBJ2-5; D is unresolved. As DNA, the CDR3 is TGTGCCAGCAGCTTAAGCCCGCTTAGTTTCCGTGAGACCCAGTACTTC. Protein sequence: CASSLSPLSFRETQYF.